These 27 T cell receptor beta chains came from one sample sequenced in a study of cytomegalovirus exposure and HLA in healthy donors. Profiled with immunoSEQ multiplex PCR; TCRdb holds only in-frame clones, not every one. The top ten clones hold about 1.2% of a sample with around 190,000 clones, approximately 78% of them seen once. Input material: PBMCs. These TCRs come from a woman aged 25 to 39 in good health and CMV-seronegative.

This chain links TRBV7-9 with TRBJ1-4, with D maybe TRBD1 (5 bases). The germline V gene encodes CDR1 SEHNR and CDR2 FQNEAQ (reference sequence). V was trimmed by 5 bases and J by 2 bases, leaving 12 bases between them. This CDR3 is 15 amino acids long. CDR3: CASSPLGGTNEKLFF. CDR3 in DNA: TGTGCCAGCAGCCCCCTCGGGGGTACTAATGAAAAACTGTTTTTT.

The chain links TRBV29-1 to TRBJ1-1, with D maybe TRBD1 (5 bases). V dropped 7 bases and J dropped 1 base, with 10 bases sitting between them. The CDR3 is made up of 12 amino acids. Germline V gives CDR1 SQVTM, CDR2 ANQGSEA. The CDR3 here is CSALTANTEAFF. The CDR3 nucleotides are TGCAGCGCGCTGACAGCGAACACTGAAGCTTTCTTT.

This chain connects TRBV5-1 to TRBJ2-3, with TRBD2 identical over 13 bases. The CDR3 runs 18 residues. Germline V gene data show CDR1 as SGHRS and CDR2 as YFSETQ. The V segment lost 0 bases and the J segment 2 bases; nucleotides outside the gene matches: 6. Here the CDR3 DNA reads TGCGCCAGCAGCTTGGCGATGGGACTAGCGGGGCTCACAGATACGCAGTATTTT. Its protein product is CASSLAMGLAGLTDTQYF.

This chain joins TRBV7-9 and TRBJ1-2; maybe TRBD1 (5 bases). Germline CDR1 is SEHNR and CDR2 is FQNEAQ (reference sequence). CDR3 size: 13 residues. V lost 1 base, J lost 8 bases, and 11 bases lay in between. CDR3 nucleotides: TGTGCCAGCAGCTTAGGACAGTCTTACGGCTACACCTTC. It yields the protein CASSLGQSYGYTF.

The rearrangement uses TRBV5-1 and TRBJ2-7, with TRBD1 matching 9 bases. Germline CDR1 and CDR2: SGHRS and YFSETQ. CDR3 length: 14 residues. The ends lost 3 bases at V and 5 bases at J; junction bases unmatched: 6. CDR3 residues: CASSSGQGSNEQYF. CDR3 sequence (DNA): TGCGCCAGCAGCTCGGGACAGGGTTCGAACGAGCAGTACTTC.

The CDR3 bases are TGTGCCAGCAGATCAGGGGGCTCTGGCACTGAAGCTTTCTTT. The encoded protein is CASRSGGSGTEAFF. This chain connects TRBV28 to TRBJ1-1, with 8 bases lining up with TRBD1. This CDR3 region has 14 residues. Germline V gives CDR1 MDHEN, CDR2 SYDVKM. With V trimmed by 6 bases and J by 4 bases, 7 bases remained unmatched.

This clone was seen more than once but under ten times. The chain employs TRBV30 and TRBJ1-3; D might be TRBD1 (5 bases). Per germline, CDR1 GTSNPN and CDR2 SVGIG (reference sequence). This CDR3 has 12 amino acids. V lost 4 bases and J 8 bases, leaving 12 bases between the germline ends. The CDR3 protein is CAWTITGYTIYF. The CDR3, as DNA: TGTGCCTGGACTATTACAGGTTACACCATATATTTT. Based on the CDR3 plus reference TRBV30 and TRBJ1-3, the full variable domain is SQTIHQWPATLVQPVGSPLSLECTVEGTSNPNLYWYRQAAGRGLQLLFYSVGIGQISSEVPQNLSASRPQDRQFILSSKKLLLSDSGFYLCAWTITGYTIYFGEGSWLTVV.

The CDR3 DNA reads as TGTGCCAGCATTGGGACAGGGATTTCCTACGAGCAGTACTTC. This codes for CASIGTGISYEQYF. The chain links TRBV28 to TRBJ2-7, with 9 bases fitting TRBD1. With V trimmed by 7 bases and J by 1 base, 5 bases remained unmatched. The germline CDR1 and CDR2 sequences are MDHEN and SYDVKM. There are 14 residues in the CDR3.

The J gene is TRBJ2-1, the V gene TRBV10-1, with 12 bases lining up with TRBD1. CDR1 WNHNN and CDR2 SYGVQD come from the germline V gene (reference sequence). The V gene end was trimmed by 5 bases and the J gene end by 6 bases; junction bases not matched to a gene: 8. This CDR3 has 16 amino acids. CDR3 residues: CASSYLRDRGLNEQFF. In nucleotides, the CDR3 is TGCGCCAGCAGTTACCTCCGGGACAGGGGGCTCAATGAGCAGTTCTTC.

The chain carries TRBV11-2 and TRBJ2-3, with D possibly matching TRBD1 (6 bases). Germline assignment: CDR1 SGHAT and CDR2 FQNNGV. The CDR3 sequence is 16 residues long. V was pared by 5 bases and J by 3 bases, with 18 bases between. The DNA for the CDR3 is TGTGCCAGCAGCATAACAGGGACCCTACTTACAGATACGCAGTATTTT. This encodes CASSITGTLLTDTQYF.

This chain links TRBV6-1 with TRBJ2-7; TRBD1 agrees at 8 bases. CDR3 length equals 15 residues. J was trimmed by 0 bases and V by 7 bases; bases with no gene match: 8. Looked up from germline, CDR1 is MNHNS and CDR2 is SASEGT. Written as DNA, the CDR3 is TGTGCCAGCATTCATAATACAGGGGGCTCCTACGAGCAGTACTTC. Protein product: CASIHNTGGSYEQYF.

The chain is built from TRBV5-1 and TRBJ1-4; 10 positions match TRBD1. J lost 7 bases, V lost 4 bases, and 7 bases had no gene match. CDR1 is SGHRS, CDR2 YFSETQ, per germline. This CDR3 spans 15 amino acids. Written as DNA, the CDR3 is TGCGCCAGCAGCCACCCAGACAGGGGGCCTGAAAAACTGTTTTTT. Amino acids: CASSHPDRGPEKLFF.

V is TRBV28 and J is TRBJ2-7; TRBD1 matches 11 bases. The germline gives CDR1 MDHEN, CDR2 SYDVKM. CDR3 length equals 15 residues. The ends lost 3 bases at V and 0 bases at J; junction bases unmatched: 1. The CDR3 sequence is CASSLDRGPSYEQYF. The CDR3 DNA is TGTGCCAGCAGTTTGGACAGGGGGCCCTCCTACGAGCAGTACTTC.

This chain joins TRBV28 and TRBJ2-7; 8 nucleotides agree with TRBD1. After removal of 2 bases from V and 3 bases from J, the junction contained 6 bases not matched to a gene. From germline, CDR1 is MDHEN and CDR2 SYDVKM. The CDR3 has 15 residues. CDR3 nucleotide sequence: TGTGCCAGCAGTTTAGTAGGACAGGGAATCTACGAGCAGTACTTC. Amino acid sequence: CASSLVGQGIYEQYF.

CDR3 bases: TGTGCCAGCAGTTACCTGGATCGGGGGACTGAAGCTTTCTTT. This gives the protein CASSYLDRGTEAFF. The gene calls are TRBV6-5 and TRBJ1-1, with D perhaps TRBD1 (5 bases). Germline assignment: CDR1 MNHEY and CDR2 SVGAGI. The CDR3 sequence is 14 residues long. V shed 2 bases and J shed 5 bases, with 12 bases lying between them.

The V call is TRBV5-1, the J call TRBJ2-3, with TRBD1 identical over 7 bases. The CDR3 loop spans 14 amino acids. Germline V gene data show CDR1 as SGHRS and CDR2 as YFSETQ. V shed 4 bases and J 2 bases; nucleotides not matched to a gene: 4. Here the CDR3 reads CASSRDSNTDTQYF. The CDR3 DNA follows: TGCGCCAGCAGCCGGGACAGCAACACAGATACGCAGTATTTT.

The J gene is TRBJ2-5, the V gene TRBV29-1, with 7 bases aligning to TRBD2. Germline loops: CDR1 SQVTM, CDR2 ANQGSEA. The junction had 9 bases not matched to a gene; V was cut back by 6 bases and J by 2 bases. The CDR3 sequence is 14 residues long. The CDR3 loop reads CSVGGTGGQETQYF. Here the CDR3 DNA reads TGCAGCGTGGGGGGGACTGGTGGGCAAGAGACCCAGTACTTC. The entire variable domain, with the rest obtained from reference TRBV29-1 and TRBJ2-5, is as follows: SAVISQKPSRDICQRGTSLTIQCQVDSQVTMMFWYRQQPGQSLTLIATANQGSEATYESGFVIDKFPISRPNLTFSTLTVSNMSPEDSSIYLCSVGGTGGQETQYFGPGTRLLVL.

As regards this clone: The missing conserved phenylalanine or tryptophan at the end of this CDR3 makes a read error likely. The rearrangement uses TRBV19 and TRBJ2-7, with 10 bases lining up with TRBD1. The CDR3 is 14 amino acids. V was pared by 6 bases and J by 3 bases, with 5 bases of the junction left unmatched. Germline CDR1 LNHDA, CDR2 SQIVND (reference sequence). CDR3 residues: CASRTGTGVYEQYS. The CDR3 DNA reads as TGTGCCAGTAGGACCGGGACAGGGGTCTACGAGCAGTACTCC.

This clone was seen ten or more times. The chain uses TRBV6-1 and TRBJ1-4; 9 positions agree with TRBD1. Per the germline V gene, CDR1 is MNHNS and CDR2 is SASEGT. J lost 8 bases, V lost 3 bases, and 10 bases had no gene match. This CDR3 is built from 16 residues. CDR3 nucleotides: TGTGCCAGCAGTGACGCCAAAGGGACAGGGAGCGAAAAACTGTTTTTT. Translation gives CASSDAKGTGSEKLFF.

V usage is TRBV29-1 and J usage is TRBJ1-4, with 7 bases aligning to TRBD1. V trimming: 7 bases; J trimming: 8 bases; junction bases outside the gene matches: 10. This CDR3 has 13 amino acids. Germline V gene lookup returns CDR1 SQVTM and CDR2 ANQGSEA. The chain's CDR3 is CSAADRFKEKLFF. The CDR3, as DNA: TGCAGCGCCGCGGACAGGTTCAAAGAAAAACTGTTTTTT.

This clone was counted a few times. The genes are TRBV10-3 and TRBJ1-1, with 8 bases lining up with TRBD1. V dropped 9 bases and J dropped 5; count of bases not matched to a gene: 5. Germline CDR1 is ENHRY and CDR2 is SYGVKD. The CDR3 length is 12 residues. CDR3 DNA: TGTGCCATGCAGGGGGCGAGAACTGAAGCTTTCTTT. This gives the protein CAMQGARTEAFF.

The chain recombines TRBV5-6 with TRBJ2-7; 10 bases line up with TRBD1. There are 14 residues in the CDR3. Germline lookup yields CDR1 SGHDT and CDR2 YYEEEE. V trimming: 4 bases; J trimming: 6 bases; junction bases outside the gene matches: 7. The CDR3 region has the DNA TGTGCCAGCAGCGTGGGACAGGGGCCCCGCGAGCAGTACTTC. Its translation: CASSVGQGPREQYF.

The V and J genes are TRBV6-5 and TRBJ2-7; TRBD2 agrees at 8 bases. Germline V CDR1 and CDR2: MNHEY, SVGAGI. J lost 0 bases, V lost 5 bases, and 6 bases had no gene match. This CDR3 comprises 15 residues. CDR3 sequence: CASSGRLASSYEQYF. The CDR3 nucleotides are TGTGCCAGCAGTGGCCGACTAGCGAGCTCCTACGAGCAGTACTTC.

The CDR3 spells CASSLSSAGELFF. CDR3 sequence (DNA): TGCGCCAGCAGCTTGTCTAGCGCCGGGGAGCTGTTTTTT. The rearrangement uses TRBV5-1 and TRBJ2-2, with a possible D match to TRBD2 (6 bases). CDR1 is SGHRS and CDR2 is YFSETQ in the germline V gene. The CDR3 runs to 13 residues. Trimming shortened V by 1 base and J by 6 bases, and 7 bases separated the two germline ends.

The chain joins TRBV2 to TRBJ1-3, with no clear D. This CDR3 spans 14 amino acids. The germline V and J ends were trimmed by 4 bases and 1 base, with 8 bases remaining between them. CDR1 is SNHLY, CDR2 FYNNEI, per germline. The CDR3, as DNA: TGTGCCAGCAGTGGGGCGATTTCTGGAAACACCATATATTTT. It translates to CASSGAISGNTIYF.

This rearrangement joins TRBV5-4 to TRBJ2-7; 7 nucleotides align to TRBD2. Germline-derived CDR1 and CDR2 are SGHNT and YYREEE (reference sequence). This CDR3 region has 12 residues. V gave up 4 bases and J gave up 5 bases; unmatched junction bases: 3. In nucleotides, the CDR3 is TGTGCCAGCAGCCGGACTAGTAACGAGCAGTACTTC. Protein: CASSRTSNEQYF.

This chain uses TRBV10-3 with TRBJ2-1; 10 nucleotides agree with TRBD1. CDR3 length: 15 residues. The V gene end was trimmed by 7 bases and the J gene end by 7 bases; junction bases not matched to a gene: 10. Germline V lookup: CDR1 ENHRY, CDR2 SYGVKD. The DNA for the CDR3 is TGTGCCATCACTCCGGGACAGGGGAGGATGAATGAGCAGTTCTTC. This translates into CAITPGQGRMNEQFF.